A selection of T cell receptor beta chains follows, all from one sample in a study of blood T cell repertoires in COVID-19. Here immunoSEQ multiplex PCR was the method, and the copy in TCRdb shows in-frame clones only, minus some. The sample holds roughly 130,000 clones, around 88% seen once. Sequencing was done on a sample of PBMCs or T cells enriched from blood (not recorded which). Receptor source: a woman aged 45-59 years who had recovered from COVID-19. The CDR3 runs from the conserved cysteine through the conserved F or W. The D gene is left open where the match is weak. Clone sizes are given selectively: once, few, many, or a class where the clone is expanded.

D gene	V gene	J gene	clone size	CDR3 DNA	CDR3 protein
-	TRBV9	TRBJ1-3	once	TGTGCCAGCAGCGTAGGTTGGGCCCTCTCTGGAAACACCATATATTTT	CASSVGWALSGNTIYF
-	TRBV15	TRBJ1-1	-	TGTGCCACCAGCCCTCGGGGGGCGGCTGAAGCTTTCTTT	CATSPRGAAEAFF
-	TRBV10-3	TRBJ1-1	-	TGTGCCATCAGTGAGCCAAGGGCAGGGGACACTGAAGCTTTCTTT	CAISEPRAGDTEAFF
TRBD1	TRBV5-6	TRBJ2-5	-	TGTGCCAGCAGCCCCGGACAGGGGCAAGAGACCCAGTACTTC	CASSPGQGQETQYF
-	TRBV11-2	TRBJ1-4	-	TGTGCCAGCAGCTTTGCAGTTCTGAATGAAAAACTGTTTTTT	CASSFAVLNEKLFF
TRBD1	TRBV18	TRBJ1-1	once	TGTGCCAGCTCATCGGAGTCAGGGGGGCGGACTGAAGCTTTCTTT	CASSSESGGRTEAFF
TRBD1	TRBV5-1	TRBJ2-6	-	TGCGCCAGCAGCTGGGGAGACAGGGACTCTGGGGCCAACGTCCTGACTTTC	CASSWGDRDSGANVLTF
-	TRBV9	TRBJ2-7	-	TGTGCCAGCAGCGTAGCTGGGACAAGCCCGCACGAGCAGTACTTC	CASSVAGTSPHEQYF
-	TRBV24-1	TRBJ2-1	few	TGTGCCACCAGTACCAACGAGAGGGCCCATGAGCAGTTCTTC	CATSTNERAHEQFF
-	TRBV29-1	TRBJ2-1	-	TGCAGCGTTGATAGCTCCTACAATGAGCAGTTCTTC	CSVDSSYNEQFF
TRBD2	TRBV7-3	TRBJ2-1	-	TGTGCCAGCAGCTCCGATCTAGCGGGGGGAAACAATGAGCAGTTCTTC	CASSSDLAGGNNEQFF
-	TRBV19	TRBJ1-5	-	TGTGCCAGTAGCCTAGGTGGGGCGGGAAGCAATCAGCCCCAGCATTTT	CASSLGGAGSNQPQHF
-	TRBV5-4	TRBJ1-1	-	TGTGCCAGCAGCCAAGACAGTAACACTGAAGCTTTCTTT	CASSQDSNTEAFF
-	TRBV28	TRBJ1-2	-	TGTGCCAGCAGTTTGCCAGGGGACTATGGCTACACCTTC	CASSLPGDYGYTF
TRBD1	TRBV12-3/TRBV12-4	TRBJ1-2	-	TGTGCCAGCAGTCGGACAGGGGGTAGTGGCTACACCTTC	CASSRTGGSGYTF
-	TRBV5-4	TRBJ2-5	-	TGTGCCAGCACTAGCTGGGAAGAGACCCAGTACTTC	CASTSWEETQYF
-	TRBV6-4	TRBJ2-6	-	TGTGCCAGCAGTGACTTCGCCCCAGGCCACTCTGGGGCCAACGTCCTGACTTTC	CASSDFAPGHSGANVLTF
-	TRBV7-7	TRBJ2-5	-	TGTGCTAGCAGCTTAGCGTCGCAGGGGGAGACCCAGTACTTC	CASSLASQGETQYF
-	TRBV5-6	TRBJ1-2	-	TGTGCCAGCAGTCAGGACAGCCATAACGCTAACTATGGCTACACCTTC	CASSQDSHNANYGYTF
TRBD2	TRBV6-5	TRBJ2-2	once	TGTGCCAGCAGCTTAGCGGGTGGTGACGGGGAGCTGTTTTTT	CASSLAGGDGELFF
-	TRBV19	TRBJ2-7	-	TGTGCCAGTAGTACGACCTGGAGGCGGGGCTCCTACGAGCAGTACTTC	CASSTTWRRGSYEQYF
TRBD1	TRBV15	TRBJ2-7	-	TGTGCCACCAGCAGAGGGACAGGGCCCTACGAGCAGTACTTC	CATSRGTGPYEQYF
-	TRBV3-1/TRBV3-2	TRBJ2-3	-	TGTGCCAGCAGTCATTATAGCTCGCCCACAGCGGCGCAGTATTTT	CASSHYSSPTAAQYF
TRBD2	TRBV5-4	TRBJ2-7	-	TGTGCCAGCAGCCGTTCTAGCGGCAACAGCTCCTACGAGCAGTACTTC	CASSRSSGNSSYEQYF
-	TRBV9	TRBJ1-1	-	TGTGCCAGCAGCTCCCAGACCCCGGGTACTGAAGCTTTCTTT	CASSSQTPGTEAFF
-	TRBV5-6	TRBJ1-1	once	TGTGCCAGCAGCTTGGCGGGGGGGAACACTGAAGCTTTCTTT	CASSLAGGNTEAFF
-	TRBV2	TRBJ2-7	-	TGTGCCAGCAGTGAGGGAGTCAGCTCCTACGAGCAGTACTTC	CASSEGVSSYEQYF
-	TRBV7-9	TRBJ1-4	-	TGTGCCAGCAGCCTAACGTCCTTTGCGGGTTATGAAAAACTGTTTTTT	CASSLTSFAGYEKLFF